This T cell receptor (beta chain) was retrieved from a study of blood T cells in healthy people across ages. Study findings and constraints: Naive and antigen-experienced cells were not separated, limiting conclusive comparison.

With a J-beta primer mix and a sample-barcoded 5' primer, a second PCR ran about 7 to 11 cycles. Tags on each cDNA molecule came from a template-switch adaptor with 12 random nucleotides. TCRdb redid the calling of the 5' RACE reads with MiXCR, one entry per CDR3 protein. The sample has 1.2 million to 1.5 million distinct CDR3 sequences, approximately 40% seen once. Worth noting for this clonotype: Its antigen is as yet unknown.

The CDR3 covers 11 residues. V was trimmed by 8 bases and J by 5 bases, leaving 8 bases between them. The chain is built from TRBV12-3 or TRBV12-4 and TRBJ2-3; the D call may be TRBD1 or TRBD2 (5 bases each). This sequence originates from a young woman in good health. Sequences were obtained from blood. The CDR3: CASVGEDTQYF. The CDR3 DNA sequence: TGTGCCAGCGTGGGGGAAGATACGCAGTATTTT.